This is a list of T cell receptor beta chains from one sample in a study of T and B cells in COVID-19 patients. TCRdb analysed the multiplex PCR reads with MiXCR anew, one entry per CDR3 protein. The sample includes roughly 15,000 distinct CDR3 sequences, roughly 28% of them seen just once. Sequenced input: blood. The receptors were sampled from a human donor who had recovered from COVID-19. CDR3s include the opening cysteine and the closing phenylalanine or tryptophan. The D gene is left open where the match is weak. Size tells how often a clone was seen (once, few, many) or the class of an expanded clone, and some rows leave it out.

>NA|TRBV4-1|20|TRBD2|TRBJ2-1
TGCGCCAGCAGCCAAGATGATTTCCCTGCAGTGGCTAGCGGGGTGGACGAGCAGTTCTTC
CASSQDDFPAVASGVDEQFF
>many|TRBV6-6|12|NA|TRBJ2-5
TGTGCCCTATTACGGGGCCAAGAGACCCAGTACTTC
CALLRGQETQYF
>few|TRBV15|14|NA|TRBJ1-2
TGTGCCACCAGCAGAAGCGACAGTTTCTATGGCTACACCTTC
CATSRSDSFYGYTF
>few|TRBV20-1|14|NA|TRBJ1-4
TGCAGTGCCCTACGGACAGATGTTAATGAAAAACTGTTTTTT
CSALRTDVNEKLFF
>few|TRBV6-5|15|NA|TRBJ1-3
TGTGCCAGCTCGGGGGGGAGTCACTCTGGAAACACCATATATTTT
CASSGGSHSGNTIYF
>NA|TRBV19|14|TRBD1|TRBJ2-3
TGTGCCAGTCCCCGGACAGGGCCCGCGGATACGCAGTATTTT
CASPRTGPADTQYF
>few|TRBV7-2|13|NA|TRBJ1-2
TGTGCCAGCAGCCCAGCCCGGGACTATGGCTACACCTTC
CASSPARDYGYTF
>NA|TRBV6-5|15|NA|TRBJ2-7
TGTGCCAGCAGTTTCACCTCTTTCCCCTGCGGCGAGCAGTACTTC
CASSFTSFPCGEQYF
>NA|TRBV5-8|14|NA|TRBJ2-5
TGTGCCAGCAGCGATGAACAGGGAGGCGAGACCCAGTACTTC
CASSDEQGGETQYF
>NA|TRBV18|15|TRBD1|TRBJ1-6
TGTGCCAGCTCACCAGTGGGACAGTTAAATTCACCCCTCCACTTT
CASSPVGQLNSPLHF
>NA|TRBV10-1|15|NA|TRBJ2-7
TGCGCCAGCAGTGATCCCTCAGGGGTTCCCTACGAGCAGTACTTC
CASSDPSGVPYEQYF
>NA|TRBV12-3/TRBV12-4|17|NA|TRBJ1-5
TGTGCCAGCACCGGGCAACAGGGACTTTATAGCAATCAGCCCCAGCATTTT
CASTGQQGLYSNQPQHF
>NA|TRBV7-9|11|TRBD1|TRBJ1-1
TGTGCCAGCAGCACAGGACAGGAGGCTTTCTTT
CASSTGQEAFF
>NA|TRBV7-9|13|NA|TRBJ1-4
TGTGCCAGCAGCTTAGTCCAGGGAGAAAAACTGTTTTTT
CASSLVQGEKLFF
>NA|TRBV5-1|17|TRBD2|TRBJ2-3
TGCGCCAGCAGGGGACTAGCGGGGGCCTCTAGCACAGATACGCAGTATTTT
CASRGLAGASSTDTQYF
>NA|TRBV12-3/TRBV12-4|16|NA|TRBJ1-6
TGTGCCAGCACCCTAGGAGAAAGCTCCTATAATTCACCCCTCCACTTT
CASTLGESSYNSPLHF
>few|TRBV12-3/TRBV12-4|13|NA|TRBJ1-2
TGTGCCAGCAGTTTAGCCCAGGGAGATGGCTACACCTTC
CASSLAQGDGYTF
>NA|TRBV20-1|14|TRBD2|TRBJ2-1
TGCAGTGCCCCTGGACTAGCGGGGGGGGGTGAGCAGTTCTTC
CSAPGLAGGGEQFF
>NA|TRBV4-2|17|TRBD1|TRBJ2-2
TGTGCCAGCAGCGAAAAGATAGGACAGGGTGGTGCCGGGGAGCTGTTTTTT
CASSEKIGQGGAGELFF
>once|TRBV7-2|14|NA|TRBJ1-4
TGTGCCAGCAGCTTACTGCAGACCTCTGGAAAACTGTTTTTT
CASSLLQTSGKLFF
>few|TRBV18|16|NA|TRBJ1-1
TGTGCCAGCTCACTCGGGACCGCGGTGGAATCGGGACGGGCTTTCTTT
CASSLGTAVESGRAFF
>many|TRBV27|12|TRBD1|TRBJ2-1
TGTGCCAGCAGCCGACCCGGGACAGGGCAGTTCTTC
CASSRPGTGQFF
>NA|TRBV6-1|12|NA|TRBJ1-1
TGTGCCAGCAGGAAGGGGGAAACTGAAGCTTTCTTT
CASRKGETEAFF
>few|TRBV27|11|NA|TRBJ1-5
TGTGCCAGCAGCCTTTCGCGGCCCCAGCATTTT
CASSLSRPQHF
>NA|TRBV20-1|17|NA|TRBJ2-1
TGCAGTGCTGGGGGAAGTTATAGCGGTAGCTCCTACAATGAGCAGTTCTTC
CSAGGSYSGSSYNEQFF
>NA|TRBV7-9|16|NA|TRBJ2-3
TGTGCCAGCAGCCCAAGGGGGCGGGGGGGCACAGATACGCAGTATTTT
CASSPRGRGGTDTQYF
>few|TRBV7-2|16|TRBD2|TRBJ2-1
TGTGCCAGCAGCTTAAGGCGGGGGAACGGTTACAATGAGCAGTTCTTC
CASSLRRGNGYNEQFF
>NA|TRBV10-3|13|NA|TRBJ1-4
TGTGCCACCGGGAGGGGAAACGGGGAAAAACTGTTTTTT
CATGRGNGEKLFF
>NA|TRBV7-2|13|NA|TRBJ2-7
TGTGCCAGCAGCTTAGACAGGGCATACGAGCAGTACTTC
CASSLDRAYEQYF
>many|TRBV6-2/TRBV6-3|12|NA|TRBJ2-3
TGTGCCAGCAGTTACGGGCGGGATACGCAGTATTTT
CASSYGRDTQYF
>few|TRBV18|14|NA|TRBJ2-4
TGTGCCAGCTCACTTTCACAGGGTGGGAACATTCAGTACTTC
CASSLSQGGNIQYF
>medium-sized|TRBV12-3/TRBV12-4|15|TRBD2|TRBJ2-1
TGTGCCAGCACTCCGGGACTAGCGGGTCTTAATGAGCAGTTCTTC
CASTPGLAGLNEQFF
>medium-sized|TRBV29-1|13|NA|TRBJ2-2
TGCAGCGTTGCGTTCGGTGGTACCGGGGAGCTGTTTTTT
CSVAFGGTGELFF
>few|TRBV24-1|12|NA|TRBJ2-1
TGTGCCTCTTGGGACGGGTACAATGAGCAGTTCTTC
CASWDGYNEQFF
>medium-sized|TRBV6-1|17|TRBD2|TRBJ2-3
TGTGCCAGCAGTGAACAAGGAAGCGGGGGGCCCACAGATACGCAGTATTTT
CASSEQGSGGPTDTQYF
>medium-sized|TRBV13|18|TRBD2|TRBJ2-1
TGTGCCAGCAGCCCGTCTGCTAGCGGGGGATGGGCCTACAATGAGCAGTTCTTC
CASSPSASGGWAYNEQFF
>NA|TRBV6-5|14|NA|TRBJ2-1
TGTGCCAGCAGCCGCGGGGTGCGGTACAATGAGCAGTTCTTC
CASSRGVRYNEQFF